The sequence of this T cell receptor beta chain was determined in a study of blood T cell repertoires in COVID-19. Authors' analysis steps: Amplification of reference gene primers was used by the study to estimate nucleated cell counts. The table came from immunoSEQ multiplex PCR; TCRdb's copy has only in-frame clones and leaves some out. The DNA was the basis for D and trimming; V, J and clone size are from that table. Among hundreds of thousands of clones listed, 65% to 85% were seen once. Germline V gene data show CDR1 as MDHEN and CDR2 as SYDVKM. Trimming shortened V by 1 base and J by 0 bases, and 15 bases separated the two germline ends. The CDR3 loop spans 18 amino acids.

The receptor was derived from a woman aged 40 to 50 with active or convalescent COVID-19. The sequenced sample consisted of peripheral blood. This chain uses TRBV28 with TRBJ1-4; D may be TRBD1 (5 bases). Here the CDR3 DNA reads TGTGCCAGCAGTTTATTTGACAGCCGAGCTTCAACTAATGAAAAACTGTTTTTT. As protein: CASSLFDSRASTNEKLFF.